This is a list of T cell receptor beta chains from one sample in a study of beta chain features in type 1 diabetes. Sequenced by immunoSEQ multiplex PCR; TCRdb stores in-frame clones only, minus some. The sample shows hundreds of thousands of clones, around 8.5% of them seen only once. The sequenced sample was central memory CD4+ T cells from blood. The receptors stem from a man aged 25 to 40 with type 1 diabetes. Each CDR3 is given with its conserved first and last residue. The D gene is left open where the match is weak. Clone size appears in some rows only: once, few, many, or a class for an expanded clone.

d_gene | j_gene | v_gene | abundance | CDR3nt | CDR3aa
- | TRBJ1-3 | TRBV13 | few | TGTGCCAGCAGCTTGCGAACCACCTCTGGAAACACCATATATTTT | CASSLRTTSGNTIYF
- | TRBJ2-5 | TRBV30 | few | TGTGCCTGGACAACAGGGAAGACCCAGTACTTC | CAWTTGKTQYF
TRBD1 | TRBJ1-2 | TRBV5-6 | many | TGTGCCAGCAGCCCGGACAGGGAATCCGGCTACACCTTC | CASSPDRESGYTF
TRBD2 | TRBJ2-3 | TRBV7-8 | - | TGTGCCAGCAGCTTAGAAGGACTAGCGGGTCGAGATACGCAGTATTTT | CASSLEGLAGRDTQYF
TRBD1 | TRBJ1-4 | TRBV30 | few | TGTGCCTGGAGTGGATCCCCGGGACAGGGGACTGAAAAACTGTTTTTT | CAWSGSPGQGTEKLFF
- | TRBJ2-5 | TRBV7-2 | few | TGTGCCAGCAGCTTAGTCCTAGCCTCAGAGACCCAGTACTTC | CASSLVLASETQYF
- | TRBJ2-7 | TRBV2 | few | TGTGCCAGCAGTCTACAGGGTGCCACCTACGAGCAGTACTTC | CASSLQGATYEQYF
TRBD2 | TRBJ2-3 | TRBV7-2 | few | TGTGCCAGCAGCCTAGCGGGGGGGCACACAGATACGCAGTATTTT | CASSLAGGHTDTQYF
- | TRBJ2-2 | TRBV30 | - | TGTGCCTGGATTACTACCGCGAACACCGGGGAGCTGTTTTTT | CAWITTANTGELFF
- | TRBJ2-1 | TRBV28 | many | TGTGCCAGCAGTTTAGGGCTTGGAGACAATGAGCAGTTCTTC | CASSLGLGDNEQFF
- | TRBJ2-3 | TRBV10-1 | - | TGCGCCAGCAGTCCCCTTGAAGTGGGTACGCAGTATTTT | CASSPLEVGTQYF